The 18 T cell receptor beta chains presented below share a single source sample, sequenced in a study of blood T cell repertoires in COVID-19. TCRdb keeps only in-frame clones here, not all; method: immunoSEQ multiplex PCR. The sample carries approximately 46,000 clones, roughly 85% recorded once. Sequencing used peripheral blood. The receptors shown here come from a woman aged 70-85 years with acute or convalescent COVID-19.

The CDR3, as DNA: TGTGCCGTCCTCAGGGGGCCAGGGGAAAAACTGTTTTTT. It codes for CAVLRGPGEKLFF. The chain is built from TRBV6-6 and TRBJ1-4, with 8 bases matching TRBD1. CDR1 and CDR2 (germline): MNHNY, SVGAGI (reference sequence). Trimming cost V 11 bases and J 8 bases; bases outside gene matches: 10. The length of the CDR3 is 13 residues.

The chain is built from TRBV5-4 and TRBJ1-1, with no clear D. Between the trimmed V and J ends, which lost 4 bases and 0 bases, there was a span of 13 bases. The CDR3 is 15 amino acids. Germline V gives CDR1 SGHNT, CDR2 YYREEE (reference sequence). The CDR3 loop reads CASSPQQKLNTEAFF. DNA of the CDR3: TGTGCCAGCAGCCCCCAACAGAAGCTGAACACTGAAGCTTTCTTT. The full variable domain, with the rest looked up from reference TRBV5-4 and TRBJ1-1, is ETGVTQSPTHLIKTRGQQVTLRCSSQSGHNTVSWYQQALGQGPQFIFQYYREEENGRGNFPPRFSGLQFPNYSSELNVNALELDDSALYLCASSPQQKLNTEAFFGQGTRLTVV.

J is TRBJ2-2 and V is TRBV7-2; D remains ambiguous. The CDR3 is 14 amino acids. CDR1 is SGHTA, CDR2 FQGNSA, per germline. V lost 3 bases and J 1 base, leaving 6 bases between the germline ends. CDR3 amino acids: CASSFAENTGELFF. For the CDR3, the DNA is TGTGCCAGCAGCTTTGCGGAGAACACCGGGGAGCTGTTTTTT.

This clone was recorded a few times. CDR3 sequence reads: CASSLSGGYLANTEAFF. The CDR3 DNA sequence: TGTGCCAGCAGTTTATCAGGGGGCTACTTAGCGAACACTGAAGCTTTCTTT. This chain links TRBV28 with TRBJ1-1; 8 bases match TRBD1. V dropped 1 base and J dropped 1; count of bases not matched to a gene: 8. The CDR3 is 17 amino acids. CDR1 and CDR2 (germline): MDHEN, SYDVKM. The full variable domain, with the rest looked up from reference TRBV28 and TRBJ1-1, is DVKVTQSSRYLVKRTGEKVFLECVQDMDHENMFWYRQDPGLGLRLIYFSYDVKMKEKGDIPEGYSVSREKKERFSLILESASTNQTSMYLCASSLSGGYLANTEAFFGQGTRLTVV.

The sample holds a few counts of this clone. The V call is TRBV30, the J call TRBJ2-7, with 7 bases that match TRBD1. With 8 bases clipped from V and 3 bases from J, the junction kept 7 bases outside the gene matches. The CDR3 extends over 12 amino acids. Germline-derived CDR1 and CDR2 are GTSNPN and SVGIG (reference sequence). CDR3 sequence reads: CAATGADYEQYF. Here the CDR3 DNA reads TGTGCCGCCACAGGGGCGGACTACGAGCAGTACTTC.

The chain links TRBV28 to TRBJ1-2; D remains ambiguous. The CDR3 is 14 amino acids. Trimming took off 3 bases at V and 6 bases at J, with 14 bases between the two ends. Germline assignment: CDR1 MDHEN and CDR2 SYDVKM. This CDR3 reads CASSFPASRNGYTF. For the CDR3, the DNA is TGTGCCAGCAGTTTTCCGGCCTCGAGGAATGGCTACACCTTC.

The chain combines TRBV6-5 with TRBJ2-3; the match to TRBD2 covers 10 bases. Germline CDR1 is MNHEY and CDR2 is SVGAGI. The CDR3 extends over 14 amino acids. Trimming removed 6 bases from V and 3 bases from J; junction bases left unmatched: 3. The CDR3 bases are TGTGCCAGCAGAGTAGCGGGAGGTACAGATACGCAGTATTTT. Encoded protein: CASRVAGGTDTQYF.

The rearrangement uses TRBV11-3 and TRBJ2-6, with 7 bases aligning to TRBD2. Germline CDR1 and CDR2: SGHNT and YENEEA. Trimming removed 5 bases from V and 0 bases from J; junction bases left unmatched: 7. The CDR3 runs 17 residues. This CDR3 is CASSPWGGGSGANVLTF. DNA of the CDR3: TGTGCCAGCAGCCCCTGGGGGGGAGGCTCTGGGGCCAACGTCCTGACTTTC.

The chain recombines TRBV11-3 with TRBJ2-3, with unresolved D. The germline V and J ends were trimmed by 2 bases and 6 bases, with 6 bases remaining between them. Germline CDR1 and CDR2: SGHNT and YENEEA. The CDR3 runs 12 residues. The CDR3 coding sequence is TGTGCCAGCAGCTTATTGGAGGATACGCAGTATTTT. The encoded protein is CASSLLEDTQYF. Full variable domain (rest looked up from reference TRBV11-3 and TRBJ2-3): EAGVVQSPRYKIIEKKQPVAFWCNPISGHNTLYWYLQNLGQGPELLIRYENEEAVDDSQLPKDRFSAERLKGVDSTLKIQPAELGDSAVYLCASSLLEDTQYFGPGTRLTVL.

This clone has more than one count but fewer than ten. This chain uses TRBV6-5 with TRBJ2-7, with 12 bases fitting TRBD1. The CDR3 has 14 residues. V lost 6 bases and J lost 7; bases outside the gene matches: 7. In germline, CDR1 is MNHEY, CDR2 SVGAGI. The CDR3 sequence is CASRDRDRGHEQYF. DNA of the CDR3: TGTGCCAGCAGGGACCGGGACAGGGGGCATGAGCAGTACTTC.

The CDR3 is CASSAQTGEQYF. Here the CDR3 DNA reads TGTGCCAGCAGCGCCCAGACAGGGGAGCAGTACTTC. This chain joins TRBV6-6 and TRBJ2-7; 7 bases are shared with TRBD1. The CDR3 is 12 residues long. Trimming took 6 bases from V and 7 from J; bases not matched to a gene: 6. The germline V gene encodes CDR1 MNHNY and CDR2 SVGAGI (reference sequence).

This clone appeared a few times. The J gene is TRBJ2-1, the V gene TRBV19, with TRBD2 as a possible D gene (6 bases). Looked up from germline, CDR1 is LNHDA and CDR2 is SQIVND (reference sequence). The CDR3 runs 11 residues. Trimming stripped 3 bases from V and 13 bases from J, with 10 bases between. The CDR3 sequence: CASSIEGGQFF. The CDR3 region has the DNA TGTGCCAGTAGTATTGAGGGAGGACAGTTCTTC.

With regard to this clone: One end of the junction fails to match germline, which may point to a read error. This chain uses TRBV7-7 with TRBJ2-1; D possibly corresponds to TRBD2 (6 bases). The CDR3 is 16 amino acids. CDR1 is SSHAT, CDR2 FNYEAQ, per germline (reference sequence). The CDR3 loop is CASSAGASAPHNEQFF. In nucleotides, the CDR3 is TGTGCTAGCAGCGCCGGGGCTAGCGCCCCTCACAATGAGCAGTTCTTC. The full variable domain, completed using reference TRBV7-7 and TRBJ2-1, is GAGVSQSPRYKVTKRGQDVTLRCDPISSHATLYWYQQALGQGPEFLTYFNYEAQPDKSGLPSDRFSAERPEGSISTLTIQRTEQRDSAMYRCASSAGASAPHNEQFFGPGTRLTVL.

This rearrangement joins TRBV5-4 to TRBJ1-3; 9 bases line up with TRBD1. The CDR3 length is 15 residues. After removal of 2 bases from V and 3 bases from J, the junction contained 3 bases not matched to a gene. Germline lookup yields CDR1 SGHNT and CDR2 YYREEE (reference sequence). The CDR3 region is CASSFRDRDGNTIYF. As DNA, the CDR3 is TGTGCCAGCAGCTTCCGGGACAGGGATGGAAACACCATATATTTT.

This rearrangement joins TRBV6-6 to TRBJ2-1; the D gene is possibly TRBD2 (5 bases). Trimming took off 6 bases at V and 3 bases at J, with 15 bases between the two ends. Looked up from germline, CDR1 is MNHNY and CDR2 is SVGAGI (reference sequence). The CDR3 runs to 15 residues. In DNA form, the CDR3 reads TGTGCCAGCAGCCGTCCGGGGAGAGGCTACAATGAGCAGTTCTTC. Translation: CASSRPGRGYNEQFF.

This clone was counted a single time. V usage is TRBV6-6 and J usage is TRBJ2-7; TRBD1 matches at 9 bases. The CDR3 totals 15 residues. The J segment lost 3 bases and the V segment lost 2 bases, leaving 5 bases of the junction unmatched. Looked up from germline, CDR1 is MNHNY and CDR2 is SVGAGI (reference sequence). CDR3 amino acids: CASSYMGQGGYEQYF. The CDR3 nucleotides are TGTGCCAGCAGTTACATGGGACAGGGTGGCTACGAGCAGTACTTC.

The J gene is TRBJ2-4, the V gene TRBV7-9; 13 positions agree with TRBD2. This CDR3 comprises 15 residues. Looked up from germline, CDR1 is SEHNR and CDR2 is FQNEAQ (reference sequence). V dropped 5 bases and J dropped 3; count of bases not matched to a gene: 1. The chain's CDR3 is CASSRTSGSKNIQYF. In DNA, the CDR3 is TGTGCCAGCAGCAGGACTAGCGGGAGCAAAAACATTCAGTACTTC. The variable domain in full, with the rest retrieved from reference TRBV7-9 and TRBJ2-4, is DTGVSQNPRHKITKRGQNVTFRCDPISEHNRLYWYRQTLGQGPEFLTYFQNEAQLEKSRLLSDRFSAERPKGSFSTLEIQRTEQGDSAMYLCASSRTSGSKNIQYFGAGTRLSVL.

The rearrangement uses TRBV6-5 and TRBJ2-3; D remains ambiguous. Trimming took off 0 bases at V and 7 bases at J, with 2 bases between the two ends. Germline values: CDR1 MNHEY, CDR2 SVGAGI. This CDR3 is built from 11 residues. The CDR3 here is CASSYSNTQYF. The DNA of the CDR3 is TGTGCCAGCAGTTACTCTAATACGCAGTATTTT.